The rows below give T cell receptor beta chains drawn from one sample of a study of blood T cell repertoires in COVID-19. Method: immunoSEQ multiplex PCR; TCRdb's copy keeps in-frame clones and lacks some. The table records tens of thousands of clones, roughly nine tenths of them present only once. The source material was peripheral blood. These receptor sequences come from an elderly man with acute or convalescent COVID-19. CDR3s include the opening cysteine and the closing phenylalanine or tryptophan. A D gene is named only where the DNA matches it firmly. Size tells how often a clone was seen (once, few, many) or the class of an expanded clone, and some rows leave it out.

abundance,d_gene,v_gene,j_gene,len,CDR3nt,CDR3aa
NA,NA,TRBV5-4,TRBJ2-2,13,TGTGCCAGCAGCTTTACAGGTCCCGGGGAGCTGTTTTTT,CASSFTGPGELFF
NA,TRBD1,TRBV5-1,TRBJ1-1,16,TGCGCCAGCAGCCTAAACCCAGGACAGGCGAACACTGAAGCTTTCTTT,CASSLNPGQANTEAFF
NA,NA,TRBV27,TRBJ1-2,14,TGTGCCAGCAGTTTCGCCTCCAGGGGCCATGGCTACACCTTC,CASSFASRGHGYTF
NA,TRBD1,TRBV5-1,TRBJ1-6,13,TGCGCCAGCAGCTTGGACAGGGGATCACCCCTCCACTTT,CASSLDRGSPLHF
NA,NA,TRBV29-1,TRBJ1-2,12,TGCAGCGTTATGGGACAATTCCGCGGCTACACCTTC,CSVMGQFRGYTF
once,NA,TRBV4-2,TRBJ1-3,16,TGTGCCAGCAGCCAAGCGGGGGGGAGCTCTGGAAACACCATATATTTT,CASSQAGGSSGNTIYF
NA,TRBD1,TRBV19,TRBJ1-5,16,TGTGCCAGTAGTATCGGTTTAGGGGGCATCAATCAGCCCCAGCATTTT,CASSIGLGGINQPQHF
NA,NA,TRBV28,TRBJ1-5,15,TGTGCCAGCAGTCTCCCCCAGGGCGCAGGGCAGCCCCAGCATTTT,CASSLPQGAGQPQHF
NA,NA,TRBV30,TRBJ1-1,15,TGTGCCTGGAAGATGCCCACTCTCATGAACACTGAAGCTTTCTTT,CAWKMPTLMNTEAFF
NA,NA,TRBV3-1/TRBV3-2,TRBJ1-5,12,TGTGCCAGCAGCCAGGGGGGTCAGCCCCAGCATTTT,CASSQGGQPQHF
NA,NA,TRBV5-1,TRBJ2-3,12,TGCGCCAGCAGCCCGAGCACAGATACGCAGTATTTT,CASSPSTDTQYF
NA,TRBD1,TRBV27,TRBJ2-7,14,TGTGCCAGCAGTTCTTTCGGACAGGGCTACGAGCAGTACTTC,CASSSFGQGYEQYF
once,TRBD1,TRBV27,TRBJ1-2,14,TGTGCCAGCAGGGGGACAGGGGGCCCCTATGGCTACACCTTC,CASRGTGGPYGYTF
NA,NA,TRBV27,TRBJ2-4,14,TGTGCCAGCAGTTTAAGGGGCAGAAAAAACATTCAGTACTTC,CASSLRGRKNIQYF
NA,TRBD1,TRBV5-1,TRBJ2-7,18,TGCGCCAGCAGCTTGGCCCCCCGGACAGGGGGTATCCTCTACGAGCAGTACTTC,CASSLAPRTGGILYEQYF
NA,NA,TRBV4-1,TRBJ1-2,15,TGCGCCAGCAGCCAAGAATCTAGTGTGTGGCCTGGCTACACCTTC,CASSQESSVWPGYTF
NA,TRBD1,TRBV7-2,TRBJ2-5,15,TGTGCCAGCAGCTCAAGGACAGGGGGCCGGGAGACCCAGTACTTC,CASSSRTGGRETQYF
NA,NA,TRBV6-5,TRBJ2-7,12,TGTGCCACGTCAGGGGCAGGCTACGAGCAGTACTTC,CATSGAGYEQYF
NA,NA,TRBV11-2,TRBJ1-6,15,TGTGCCAGCAGCTTAGGGAGGGCAGGCAATTCACCCCTCCACTTT,CASSLGRAGNSPLHF
NA,NA,TRBV29-1,TRBJ2-1,13,TGCAGCGCTGCCCCCTACGGGTACAATGAGCAGTTCTTC,CSAAPYGYNEQFF
NA,NA,TRBV18,TRBJ1-5,15,TGTGCCAGCTCACCCCTCGACAATCAGGGTCAGCCCCAGCATTTT,CASSPLDNQGQPQHF
NA,NA,TRBV28,TRBJ1-4,13,TGTGCCAGCAGTTTTGCGGCTAATGAAAAACTGTTTTTT,CASSFAANEKLFF
NA,NA,TRBV5-1,TRBJ1-4,14,TGCGCCAGCAGCCAAACGACAAGTAATGAAAAACTGTTTTTT,CASSQTTSNEKLFF
once,TRBD1,TRBV29-1,TRBJ1-2,15,TGCAGCGCCCAGGACAGGGGCTACGCTAACTATGGCTACACCTTC,CSAQDRGYANYGYTF
once,NA,TRBV5-1,TRBJ1-1,14,TGCGCCAGCAGCTTGGATTTGGTGGCAGCTGAAGCTTTCTTT,CASSLDLVAAEAFF
NA,NA,TRBV30,TRBJ2-7,15,TGTGCCTGGAGTCCAACCCAGGATACCCCTAACGAGCAGTACTTC,CAWSPTQDTPNEQYF
NA,NA,TRBV27,TRBJ2-1,14,TGTGCCAGCAGTTTATTGAGGCAGAACAATGAGCAGTTCTTC,CASSLLRQNNEQFF
NA,NA,TRBV19,TRBJ1-2,16,TGTGCCAGTAGTATAAATGCCGCGCAGGGGAACTATGGCTACACCTTC,CASSINAAQGNYGYTF